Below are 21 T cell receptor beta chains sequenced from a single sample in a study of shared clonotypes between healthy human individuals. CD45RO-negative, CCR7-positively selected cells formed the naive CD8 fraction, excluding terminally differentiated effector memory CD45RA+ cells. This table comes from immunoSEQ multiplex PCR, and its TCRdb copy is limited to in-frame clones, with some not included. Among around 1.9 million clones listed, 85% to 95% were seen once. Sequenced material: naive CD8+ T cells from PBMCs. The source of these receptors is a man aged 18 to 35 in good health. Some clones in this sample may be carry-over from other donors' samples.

The CDR3 nucleotides are TGTGCCAGCAGTCGGGACAGGACTAATGAAAAACTGTTTTTT. Translation gives CASSRDRTNEKLFF. J is TRBJ1-4 and V is TRBV28; 8 positions match TRBD1. Germline CDR1 MDHEN, CDR2 SYDVKM. The CDR3 consists of 14 residues. V was clipped by 5 bases and J by 2 bases; unmatched bases: 1. Full variable domain (outside the CDR3, taken from reference TRBV28 and TRBJ1-4): DVKVTQSSRYLVKRTGEKVFLECVQDMDHENMFWYRQDPGLGLRLIYFSYDVKMKEKGDIPEGYSVSREKKERFSLILESASTNQTSMYLCASSRDRTNEKLFFGSGTQLSVL.

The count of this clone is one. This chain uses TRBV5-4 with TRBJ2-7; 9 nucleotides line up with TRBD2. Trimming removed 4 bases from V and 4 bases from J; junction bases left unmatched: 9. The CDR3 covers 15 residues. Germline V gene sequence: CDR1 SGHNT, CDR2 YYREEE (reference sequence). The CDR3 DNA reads TGTGCCAGCAGCGGGGTCGTGGGACTAGCTTACGAGCAGTACTTC. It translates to CASSGVVGLAYEQYF.

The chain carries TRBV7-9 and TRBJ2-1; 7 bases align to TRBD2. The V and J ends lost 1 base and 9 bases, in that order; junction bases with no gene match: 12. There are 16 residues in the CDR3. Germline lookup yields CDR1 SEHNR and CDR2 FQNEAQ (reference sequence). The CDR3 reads CASSLGLWAGVPEQFF. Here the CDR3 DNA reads TGTGCCAGCAGCTTAGGCCTGTGGGCGGGAGTACCTGAGCAGTTCTTC.

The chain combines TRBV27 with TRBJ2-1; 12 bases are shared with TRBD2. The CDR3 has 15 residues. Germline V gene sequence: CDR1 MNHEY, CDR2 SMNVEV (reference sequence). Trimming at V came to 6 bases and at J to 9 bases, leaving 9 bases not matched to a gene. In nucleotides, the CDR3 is TGTGCCAGCAGCCCCCTAGCGGGAGGGCTCGGTGAGCAGTTCTTC. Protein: CASSPLAGGLGEQFF.

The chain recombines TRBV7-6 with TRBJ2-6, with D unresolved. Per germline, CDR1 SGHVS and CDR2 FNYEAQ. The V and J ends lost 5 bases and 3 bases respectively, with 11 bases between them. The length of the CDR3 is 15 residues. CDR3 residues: CASSPYSLGANVLTF. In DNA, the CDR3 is TGTGCCAGCAGCCCATACAGTCTTGGGGCCAACGTCCTGACTTTC.

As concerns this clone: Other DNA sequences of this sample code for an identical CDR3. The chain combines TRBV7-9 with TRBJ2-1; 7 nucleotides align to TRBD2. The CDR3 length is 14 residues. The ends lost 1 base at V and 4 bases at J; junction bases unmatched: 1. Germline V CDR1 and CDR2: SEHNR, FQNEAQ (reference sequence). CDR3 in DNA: TGTGCCAGCAGCTTAGGGACTAGTTACAATGAGCAGTTCTTC. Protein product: CASSLGTSYNEQFF.

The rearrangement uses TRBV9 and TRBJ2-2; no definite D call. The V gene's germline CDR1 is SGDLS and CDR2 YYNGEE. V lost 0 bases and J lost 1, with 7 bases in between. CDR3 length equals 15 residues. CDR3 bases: TGTGCCAGCAGCGTAGCTATGCGGAACACCGGGGAGCTGTTTTTT. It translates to CASSVAMRNTGELFF.

The CDR3 bases are TGCGCCAGCAGCCAAGTTTTTGGCCCTAGCGGGAGTTTCGATGAGCAGTTCTTC. Protein sequence: CASSQVFGPSGSFDEQFF. The V and J genes are TRBV4-3 and TRBJ2-1, with 10 positions matching TRBD2. Trimming cost V 1 base and J 8 bases; bases outside gene matches: 14. The germline V gene has CDR1 LGHNA and CDR2 YSLEER. This CDR3 is built from 18 residues.

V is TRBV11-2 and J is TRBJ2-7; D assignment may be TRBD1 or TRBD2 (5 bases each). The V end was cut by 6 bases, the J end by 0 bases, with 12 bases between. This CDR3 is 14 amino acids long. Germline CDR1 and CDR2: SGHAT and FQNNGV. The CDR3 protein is CASRRRDGSYEQYF. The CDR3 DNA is TGTGCCAGCAGACGACGGGACGGCTCCTACGAGCAGTACTTC.

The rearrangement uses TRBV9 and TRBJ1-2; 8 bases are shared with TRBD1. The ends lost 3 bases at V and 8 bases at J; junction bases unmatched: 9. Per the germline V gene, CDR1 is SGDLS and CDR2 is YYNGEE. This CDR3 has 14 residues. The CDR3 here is CASSAAVDRDGYTF. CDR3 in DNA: TGTGCCAGCAGCGCCGCGGTGGACAGGGACGGCTACACCTTC.

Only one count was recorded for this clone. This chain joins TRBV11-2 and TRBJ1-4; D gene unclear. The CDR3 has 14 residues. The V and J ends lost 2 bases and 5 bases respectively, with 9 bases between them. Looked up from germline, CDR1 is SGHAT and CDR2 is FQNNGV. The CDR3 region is CASSLISVNEKLFF. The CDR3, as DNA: TGTGCCAGCAGCTTAATTTCCGTCAATGAAAAACTGTTTTTT.

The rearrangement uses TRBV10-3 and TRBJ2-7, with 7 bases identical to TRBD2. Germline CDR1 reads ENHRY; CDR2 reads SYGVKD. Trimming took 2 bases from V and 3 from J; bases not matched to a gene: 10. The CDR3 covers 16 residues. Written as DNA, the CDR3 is TGTGCCATCAGTGAGAGAGTGGGGGGGGTCGGCTACGAGCAGTACTTC. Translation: CAISERVGGVGYEQYF.

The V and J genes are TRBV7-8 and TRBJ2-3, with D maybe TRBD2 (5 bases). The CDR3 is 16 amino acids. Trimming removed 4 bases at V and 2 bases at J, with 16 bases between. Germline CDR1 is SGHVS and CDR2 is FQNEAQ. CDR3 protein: CASSSYGEGVTDTQYF. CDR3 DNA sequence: TGTGCCAGCAGCTCGTACGGGGAAGGAGTCACAGATACGCAGTATTTT. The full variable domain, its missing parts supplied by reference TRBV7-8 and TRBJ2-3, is GAGVSQSPRYKVAKRGQDVALRCDPISGHVSLFWYQQALGQGPEFLTYFQNEAQLDKSGLPSDRFFAERPEGSVSTLKIQRTQQEDSAVYLCASSSYGEGVTDTQYFGPGTRLTVL.

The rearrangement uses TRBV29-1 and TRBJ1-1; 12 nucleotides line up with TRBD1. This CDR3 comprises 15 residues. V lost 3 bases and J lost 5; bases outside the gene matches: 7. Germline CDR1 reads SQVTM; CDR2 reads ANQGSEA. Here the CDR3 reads CSVEGTGGEGTEAFF. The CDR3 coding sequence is TGCAGCGTTGAGGGGACAGGGGGCGAGGGGACTGAAGCTTTCTTT.

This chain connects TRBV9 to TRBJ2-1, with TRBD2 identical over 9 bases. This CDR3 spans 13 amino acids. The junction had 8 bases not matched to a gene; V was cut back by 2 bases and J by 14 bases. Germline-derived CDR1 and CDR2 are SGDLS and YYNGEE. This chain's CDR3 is CASSVEAGGLKFF. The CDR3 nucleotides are TGTGCCAGCAGCGTGGAAGCGGGAGGATTAAAGTTCTTC.

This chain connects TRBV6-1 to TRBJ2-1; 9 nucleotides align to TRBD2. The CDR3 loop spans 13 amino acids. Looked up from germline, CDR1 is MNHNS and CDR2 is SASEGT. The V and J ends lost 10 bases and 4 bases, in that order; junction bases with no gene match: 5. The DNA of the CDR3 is TGTGCCATATACAGCGGGGGGTACAATGAGCAGTTCTTC. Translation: CAIYSGGYNEQFF.

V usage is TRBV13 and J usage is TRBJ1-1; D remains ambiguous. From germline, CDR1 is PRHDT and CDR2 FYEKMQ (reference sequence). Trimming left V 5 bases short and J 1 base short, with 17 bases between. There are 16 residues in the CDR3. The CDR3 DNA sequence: TGTGCCAGCAGCCCCGAGGGATCTAGAGGGAACACTGAAGCTTTCTTT. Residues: CASSPEGSRGNTEAFF.

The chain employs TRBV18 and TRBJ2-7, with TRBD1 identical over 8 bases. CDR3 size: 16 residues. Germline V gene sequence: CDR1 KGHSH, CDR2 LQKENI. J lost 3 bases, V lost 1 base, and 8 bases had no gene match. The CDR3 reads CASSPRLDRVIYEQYF. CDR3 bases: TGTGCCAGCTCACCACGGTTGGACAGGGTTATCTACGAGCAGTACTTC.

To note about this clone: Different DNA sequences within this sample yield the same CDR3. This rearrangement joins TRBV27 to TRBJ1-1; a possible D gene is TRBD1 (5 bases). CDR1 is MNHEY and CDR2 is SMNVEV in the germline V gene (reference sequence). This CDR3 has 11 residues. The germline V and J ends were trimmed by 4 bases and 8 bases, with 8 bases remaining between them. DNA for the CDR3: TGTGCCAGCAGTTCCCACAGGGAAGCTTTCTTT. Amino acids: CASSSHREAFF.

As DNA, the CDR3 is TGTGCCAGCAGCGGAGGGACAGGGCCCTACGAGCAGTACTTC. Protein sequence: CASSGGTGPYEQYF. The chain couples TRBV9 to TRBJ2-7; TRBD1 matches 9 bases. The CDR3 has 14 amino acids. Germline CDR1 SGDLS, CDR2 YYNGEE. V shed 3 bases, J shed 2 bases, and the junction held 3 bases outside the gene matches.

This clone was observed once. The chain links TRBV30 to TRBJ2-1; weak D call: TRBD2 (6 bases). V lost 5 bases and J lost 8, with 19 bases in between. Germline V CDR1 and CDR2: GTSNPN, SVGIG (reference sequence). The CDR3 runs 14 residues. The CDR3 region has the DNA TGTGCCTGGGGGACTGGCTCCTATCTCCATGAGCAGTTCTTC. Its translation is CAWGTGSYLHEQFF.